These 3 T cell receptor beta chains share one sample of origin, sequenced in a study of T cell clonality in common variable immunodeficiency. General study points: In common variable immunodeficiency, TCR beta chains reportedly carried fewer deletions and N-nucleotide insertions.

Sequenced by immunoSEQ multiplex PCR; TCRdb stores in-frame clones only, minus some. The profile covers about 16,000 clones, none occurring a single time. The antigens these receptors bind are not known. Sequencing was done on a sample of peripheral blood mononuclear cells. These receptors were obtained from a human donor with common variable immunodeficiency.

Ten or more counts support this clone. The read terminates 3 residues before the CDR3 end, so the remaining end is supplied by the germline J gene. The V gene is TRBV20-1, the J gene TRBJ2-7, with TRBD1 matching over 8 bases. CDR3 length: 13 residues. V was pared by 5 bases and J by 2 bases, with 5 bases of the junction left unmatched. Germline V lookup: CDR1 DFQATT, CDR2 SNEGSKA (reference sequence). The CDR3 DNA, read in part, is TGCAGTGCTCTTTTGACAGGGGCCTACGAG. This translates into CSALLTGAYE. The complete CDR3 sequence is CSALLTGAYEQYF.

Details on this clone: Coverage ceases 3 residues before the CDR3 finishes, and the germline J gene fills in the end. This rearrangement joins TRBV11-3 to TRBJ2-7, with 8 positions matching TRBD1. J gave up 5 bases and V 5 bases, and 11 bases lay outside the gene matches. The CDR3 covers 15 residues. CDR1 SGHNT and CDR2 YENEEA come from the germline V gene. The sequenced part of the CDR3 DNA is TGTGCCAGCAGCCCGAGGACAGGGACCGTCAACGAG. It specifies CASSPRTGTVNE. In full, the CDR3 reads CASSPRTGTVNEQYF.

This clone has more than one count but fewer than ten. Read sequence stops 3 residues before the CDR3 end, and the germline J gene provides the missing end. This rearrangement joins TRBV2 to TRBJ2-3, with D perhaps TRBD1 (6 bases). This CDR3 comprises 12 residues. Germline lookup yields CDR1 SNHLY and CDR2 FYNNEI. The V gene lost 7 bases and the J gene lost 6 bases, with 11 bases spanning the gap. Incomplete CDR3 DNA: TGTGCCAGCAAGGGGGTCCCGGATACG. Translating gives CASKGVPDT. The CDR3 reads in full as CASKGVPDTQYF.